Below, 32 T cell receptor beta chains from the same sample are listed, as sequenced in a study of blood T cell repertoires in COVID-19. Measured with immunoSEQ multiplex PCR; TCRdb has only the in-frame clones, and not every one. The sample contains tens of thousands of clones, approximately 90% of which appear only once. The sample taken for sequencing was peripheral blood. The receptors originated from a human donor in a cohort sampled during active COVID-19.

The chain joins TRBV11-3 to TRBJ2-3, with D maybe TRBD2 (5 bases). The germline V and J ends were trimmed by 3 bases and 4 bases, with 14 bases remaining between them. This CDR3 comprises 15 residues. CDR1 and CDR2 from the germline V gene are SGHNT and YENEEA. CDR3 amino acids: CASSLSGVRPDTQYF. In nucleotides, the CDR3 is TGTGCCAGCAGCTTGAGCGGAGTCCGGCCAGATACGCAGTATTTT.

This clone was recorded only once. This rearrangement joins TRBV6-5 to TRBJ2-7, with 12 bases matching TRBD2. V shed 5 bases and J 6 bases; nucleotides not matched to a gene: 8. Germline V gene data show CDR1 as MNHEY and CDR2 as SVGAGI. The CDR3 has 15 residues. The CDR3 nucleotides are TGTGCCAGCAGTACCAGACTAGCGGGAGCGGCCGAGCAGTACTTC. It translates to CASSTRLAGAAEQYF.

The chain combines TRBV3-1 (or the pseudogene TRBV3-2) with TRBJ2-2, with D tentatively TRBD2 (5 bases). The CDR3 covers 13 residues. With 6 bases removed from V and 5 bases from J, the gap between germline ends came to 10 bases. Germline V gene lookup returns CDR1 LGHDT and CDR2 YNNKEL (reference sequence). The CDR3 DNA reads as TGTGCCAGCAGAGGACTCCCAACCGGGGAGCTGTTTTTT. This translates into CASRGLPTGELFF.

The gene calls are TRBV2 and TRBJ1-4; tentatively, D is TRBD1 (6 bases). There are 14 residues in the CDR3. Trimming took 7 bases from V and 5 from J, leaving 14 bases between them. From germline, CDR1 is SNHLY and CDR2 FYNNEI. The CDR3 is CASKRGGGNEKLFF. In DNA, the CDR3 is TGTGCCAGCAAACGAGGGGGTGGGAATGAAAAACTGTTTTTT.

The chain employs TRBV28 and TRBJ2-2; D perhaps matches TRBD2 (6 bases). V was cut by 2 bases and J by 1 base, with 8 bases left in between. The CDR3 has 15 amino acids. The germline CDR1 and CDR2 sequences are MDHEN and SYDVKM. The CDR3: CASSLGGKNTGELFF. For the CDR3, the DNA is TGTGCCAGCAGTTTAGGCGGGAAGAACACCGGGGAGCTGTTTTTT.

This chain uses TRBV3-1 (or the pseudogene TRBV3-2) with TRBJ2-3; D is possibly TRBD2 (5 bases). Germline V lookup: CDR1 LGHDT, CDR2 YNNKEL (reference sequence). With 3 bases removed from V and 4 bases from J, the gap between germline ends came to 8 bases. The CDR3 extends over 13 amino acids. The CDR3 reads CASSQSGSDTQYF. Here the CDR3 DNA reads TGTGCCAGCAGCCAGTCGGGGTCAGATACGCAGTATTTT.

This sequence joins TRBV5-1 and TRBJ1-1; D may be TRBD1 (5 bases). CDR1 and CDR2 (germline): SGHRS, YFSETQ. With 0 bases removed from V and 4 bases from J, the gap between germline ends came to 10 bases. The CDR3 has 14 amino acids. The CDR3: CASSLEGRTTEAFF. The CDR3 DNA reads as TGCGCCAGCAGCTTGGAGGGGAGGACCACTGAAGCTTTCTTT.

The gene calls are TRBV3-1 (or the pseudogene TRBV3-2) and TRBJ1-1; 7 positions agree with TRBD1. Germline V gene sequence: CDR1 LGHDT, CDR2 YNNKEL (reference sequence). CDR3 length: 16 amino acids. J gave up 5 bases and V 1 base, and 10 bases lay outside the gene matches. In DNA, the CDR3 is TGTGCCAGCAGCCAAGGGTCCCCACAGGGGACAACTGAAGCTTTCTTT. Its protein product is CASSQGSPQGTTEAFF.

This CDR3 is CASSQTPGTNNNEQFF. CDR3 nucleotide sequence: TGCGCCAGCAGCCAGACCCCCGGGACTAACAACAATGAGCAGTTCTTC. The V and J genes are TRBV4-1 and TRBJ2-1; 7 bases line up with TRBD2. Per germline, CDR1 MGHRA and CDR2 YSYEKL. Trimming removed 3 bases from V and 5 bases from J; junction bases left unmatched: 10. The CDR3 is made up of 16 amino acids.

This clone was seen only once. The chain is built from TRBV5-1 and TRBJ2-5; a weak D match, TRBD1 (6 bases). This CDR3 has 16 residues. Germline CDR1 reads SGHRS; CDR2 reads YFSETQ. The germline V and J ends were trimmed by 4 bases and 1 base, with 17 bases remaining between them. CDR3 loop: CASSPEQGPPQETQYF. The DNA of the CDR3 is TGCGCCAGCAGCCCCGAACAGGGTCCACCCCAAGAGACCCAGTACTTC.

The chain is built from TRBV24-1 and TRBJ1-2, with 9 bases that match TRBD1. This CDR3 spans 14 amino acids. The V gene's germline CDR1 is KGHDR and CDR2 SFDVKD. V was clipped by 2 bases and J by 3 bases; unmatched bases: 0. The CDR3 protein is CATSDWDRDYGYTF. CDR3 nucleotide sequence: TGTGCCACCAGTGATTGGGACAGGGACTATGGCTACACCTTC.

This clone was seen only once. The V gene is TRBV7-2, the J gene TRBJ2-2; 9 nucleotides align to TRBD1. The CDR3 contains 15 residues. The J segment lost 4 bases and the V segment lost 5 bases, leaving 5 bases of the junction unmatched. Germline V lookup: CDR1 SGHTA, CDR2 FQGNSA. CDR3 in amino acids: CASSPQGAGTGELFF. Here the CDR3 DNA reads TGTGCCAGCAGCCCACAGGGGGCGGGCACCGGGGAGCTGTTTTTT. Using reference TRBV7-2 and TRBJ2-2 for the parts outside the CDR3, the full variable domain is GAGVSQSPSNKVTEKGKDVELRCDPISGHTALYWYRQSLGQGLEFLIYFQGNSAPDKSGLPSDRFSAERTGGSVSTLTIQRTQQEDSAVYLCASSPQGAGTGELFFGEGSRLTVL.

The chain uses TRBV2 and TRBJ1-1, with D hard to call. The germline gives CDR1 SNHLY, CDR2 FYNNEI. The CDR3 contains 12 residues. Trimming cost V 4 bases and J 4 bases, with 7 bases left between them. Here the CDR3 reads CASSVSGTEAFF. CDR3 sequence (DNA): TGTGCCAGCAGTGTATCGGGCACTGAAGCTTTCTTT.

This sequence joins TRBV28 and TRBJ2-1; D unresolved. Between the trimmed V and J ends, which lost 6 bases and 4 bases, there was a span of 16 bases. CDR3 length: 15 amino acids. The V gene's germline CDR1 is MDHEN and CDR2 SYDVKM. CDR3 sequence: CASRYSRNPYNEQFF. For the CDR3, the DNA is TGTGCCAGCAGGTATAGCAGAAACCCATACAATGAGCAGTTCTTC.

This chain links TRBV7-9 with TRBJ1-2, with D possibly TRBD1 on 5 matching bases. From germline, CDR1 is SEHNR and CDR2 FQNEAQ (reference sequence). Trimming took off 5 bases at V and 4 bases at J, with 17 bases between the two ends. This CDR3 region has 15 residues. DNA for the CDR3: TGTGCCAGCAGCCTACCCTTGGGGGGAGGCTATGGCTACACCTTC. Translating gives CASSLPLGGGYGYTF.

This chain links TRBV6-5 with TRBJ2-1; 8 nucleotides line up with TRBD1. CDR3 size: 14 residues. The V gene's germline CDR1 is MNHEY and CDR2 SVGAGI. After removal of 7 bases from V and 7 bases from J, the junction contained 9 bases not matched to a gene. The CDR3 coding sequence is TGTGCCAGCAAAGCTCCGGGACAGGCTAATGAGCAGTTCTTC. It encodes CASKAPGQANEQFF.

This chain joins TRBV5-1 and TRBJ1-1; 8 bases fit TRBD1. Germline lookup yields CDR1 SGHRS and CDR2 YFSETQ. The CDR3 consists of 14 residues. V dropped 4 bases and J dropped 4; count of bases not matched to a gene: 6. DNA for the CDR3: TGCGCCAGCAGCCCAGGACAGGGCCCCACTGAAGCTTTCTTT. The encoded protein is CASSPGQGPTEAFF.

This chain joins TRBV11-2 and TRBJ2-1, with 10 bases identical to TRBD2. The V gene end was trimmed by 4 bases and the J gene end by 3 bases; junction bases not matched to a gene: 3. This CDR3 is 15 amino acids long. Germline V CDR1 and CDR2: SGHAT, FQNNGV. CDR3 DNA: TGTGCCAGCAGCTGGACTAGCGGTCTCTACAATGAGCAGTTCTTC. Its protein product is CASSWTSGLYNEQFF.

This chain joins TRBV27 and TRBJ1-6; possibly TRBD1 for D (6 bases). V gave up 4 bases and J gave up 7 bases, with 14 bases separating them. The CDR3 is made up of 15 amino acids. The germline CDR1 and CDR2 sequences are MNHEY and SMNVEV (reference sequence). The CDR3 DNA sequence: TGTGCCAGCAGTTCGACCAGGGGCGGCAATTCACCCCTCCACTTT. Translated: CASSSTRGGNSPLHF.

The V and J genes are TRBV30 and TRBJ2-4; D gene unclear. The CDR3 extends over 12 amino acids. CDR1 GTSNPN and CDR2 SVGIG come from the germline V gene (reference sequence). V shed 5 bases and J shed 7 bases, with 12 bases lying between them. The CDR3 sequence is CAWGQRSNIQYF. The CDR3 DNA reads TGTGCCTGGGGCCAACGGTCGAACATTCAGTACTTC.

V gene TRBV5-4 combines with J gene TRBJ1-5; 8 bases are shared with TRBD1. The ends lost 4 bases at V and 0 bases at J; junction bases unmatched: 9. Germline V gene data show CDR1 as SGHNT and CDR2 as YYREEE (reference sequence). The CDR3 totals 17 residues. Written as DNA, the CDR3 is TGTGCCAGCAGCATGACAGGGGCCGACAATAGCAATCAGCCCCAGCATTTT. It encodes CASSMTGADNSNQPQHF.

The chain uses TRBV28 and TRBJ2-7, with 15 bases lining up with TRBD2. V lost 6 bases, J lost 4 bases, and 7 bases stayed unmatched. The CDR3 totals 16 residues. Germline V gives CDR1 MDHEN, CDR2 SYDVKM. CDR3 residues: CASSSPGTSGRYEQYF. CDR3 nucleotides: TGTGCCAGCAGCTCTCCCGGGACTAGCGGGAGGTACGAGCAGTACTTC.

This rearrangement joins TRBV28 to TRBJ2-7; 7 bases fit TRBD2. Losses at the gene ends were 7 bases for V and 1 base for J; bases not matched to a gene: 13. The CDR3 spans 16 residues. Germline assignment: CDR1 MDHEN and CDR2 SYDVKM. CDR3 nucleotides: TGTGCCAGCAAGCGGGACTTGGGAAAACTTTCCTACGAGCAGTACTTC. Its protein product is CASKRDLGKLSYEQYF.

The gene calls are TRBV5-5 and TRBJ2-3; the match to TRBD2 covers 8 bases. V was clipped by 0 bases and J by 5 bases; unmatched bases: 11. This CDR3 is built from 17 residues. Germline CDR1 and CDR2: SGHKS and YYEKEE (reference sequence). For the CDR3, the DNA is TGTGCCAGCAGCTTGGACCCGGGACTAGGGGATCGAGATACGCAGTATTTT. Amino acid sequence: CASSLDPGLGDRDTQYF. The full variable domain, rest sourced from reference TRBV5-5 and TRBJ2-3, is DAGVTQSPTHLIKTRGQQVTLRCSPISGHKSVSWYQQVLGQGPQFIFQYYEKEERGRGNFPDRFSARQFPNYSSELNVNALLLGDSALYLCASSLDPGLGDRDTQYFGPGTRLTVL.

The gene calls are TRBV28 and TRBJ1-5; 9 bases map to TRBD1. Germline-derived CDR1 and CDR2 are MDHEN and SYDVKM. This CDR3 has 16 residues. The V gene end was trimmed by 6 bases and the J gene end by 2 bases; junction bases not matched to a gene: 8. CDR3 nucleotides: TGTGCCAGCAGCCTTCGAAGGACAGGGGGCAATCAGCCCCAGCATTTT. This gives the protein CASSLRRTGGNQPQHF.

This clone was counted a single time. This chain uses TRBV2 with TRBJ2-3; tentative D call: TRBD2 (6 bases). There are 14 residues in the CDR3. Germline values: CDR1 SNHLY, CDR2 FYNNEI. With 5 bases removed from V and 9 bases from J, the gap between germline ends came to 18 bases. CDR3 in DNA: TGTGCCAGCAGTCGGGACTCTCGACCGGGGACGCAGTATTTT. Amino acids: CASSRDSRPGTQYF.

This clone has more than one count but fewer than ten. This chain joins TRBV7-9 and TRBJ1-6, with 7 bases matching TRBD1. There are 14 residues in the CDR3. V shed 3 bases and J 7 bases; nucleotides not matched to a gene: 3. The germline V gene encodes CDR1 SEHNR and CDR2 FQNEAQ (reference sequence). This CDR3 is CASSFTGANSPLHF. The CDR3 DNA is TGTGCCAGCAGCTTCACAGGGGCAAATTCACCCCTCCACTTT.

The chain combines TRBV7-9 with TRBJ1-5; no reliable D call. This CDR3 comprises 14 residues. The germline CDR1 and CDR2 sequences are SEHNR and FQNEAQ (reference sequence). The germline V and J ends were trimmed by 5 bases and 1 base, with 9 bases remaining between them. The DNA of the CDR3 is TGTGCCAGCAGCCCACAGATAAGCAATCAGCCCCAGCATTTT. It codes for CASSPQISNQPQHF.

This chain links TRBV2 with TRBJ1-1; 7 nucleotides line up with TRBD1. Per germline, CDR1 SNHLY and CDR2 FYNNEI. V lost 10 bases and J lost 4; bases outside the gene matches: 12. The CDR3 extends over 14 amino acids. CDR3 coding DNA: TGTGCCACGACCAAACAGGGGAGAGGCACTGAAGCTTTCTTT. Protein product: CATTKQGRGTEAFF.

The chain uses TRBV7-2 and TRBJ2-1; a weak D match, TRBD1 (5 bases). The V and J ends lost 2 bases and 12 bases respectively, with 8 bases between them. This CDR3 has 11 residues. Germline values: CDR1 SGHTA, CDR2 FQGNSA. Here the CDR3 DNA reads TGTGCCAGCAGCTTAAATCAGGGGCAGTTCTTC. Protein sequence: CASSLNQGQFF.

This rearrangement joins TRBV6-5 to TRBJ2-7; D remains ambiguous. The V gene lost 8 bases and the J gene lost 0 bases, with 5 bases spanning the gap. From germline, CDR1 is MNHEY and CDR2 SVGAGI. The CDR3 length is 11 residues. The CDR3 DNA reads as TGTGCCAGCGCGTTCTCCTACGAGCAGTACTTC. Translating it yields CASAFSYEQYF.

Only one count was recorded for this clone. The chain links TRBV6-6 to TRBJ2-2; 9 bases match TRBD2. This CDR3 is built from 16 residues. With V trimmed by 2 bases and J by 5 bases, 6 bases remained unmatched. Germline assignment: CDR1 MNHNY and CDR2 SVGAGI (reference sequence). The CDR3 nucleotides are TGTGCCAGCAGTTACACGGCGGGAGGGAGTACCGGGGAGCTGTTTTTT. Residues: CASSYTAGGSTGELFF.